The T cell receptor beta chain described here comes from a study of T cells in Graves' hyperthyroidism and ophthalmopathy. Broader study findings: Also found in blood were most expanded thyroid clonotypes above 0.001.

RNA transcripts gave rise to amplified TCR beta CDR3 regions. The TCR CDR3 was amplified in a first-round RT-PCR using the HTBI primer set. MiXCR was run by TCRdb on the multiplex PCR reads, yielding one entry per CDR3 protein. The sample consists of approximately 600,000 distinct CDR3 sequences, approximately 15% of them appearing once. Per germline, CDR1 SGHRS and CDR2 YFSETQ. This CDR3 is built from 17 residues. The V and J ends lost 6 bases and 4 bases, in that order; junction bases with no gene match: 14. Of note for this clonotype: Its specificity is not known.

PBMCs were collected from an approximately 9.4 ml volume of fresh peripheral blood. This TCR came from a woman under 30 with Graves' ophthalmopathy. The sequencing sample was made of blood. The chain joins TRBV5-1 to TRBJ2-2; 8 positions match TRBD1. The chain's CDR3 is CASTDLGIQGGTGELFF. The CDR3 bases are TGCGCCAGCACCGACCTTGGAATACAGGGGGGCACCGGGGAGCTGTTTTTT.